What follows are 6 T cell receptor beta chains derived from one specimen sequenced in a study of early T cells in non-severe SARS-CoV-2 infection. TCRdb analysed the 5' RACE reads with MiXCR anew, one entry per CDR3 protein. The sample shows 55,000 to 65,000 distinct CDR3 sequences, over 12% of them seen only once. The specimen was whole blood, collected at baseline. All receptors come from an adult who was a healthcare worker with PCR-confirmed SARS-CoV-2 infection or an uninfected control (not recorded which).

This chain links TRBV4-1 with TRBJ2-7, with 14 positions matching TRBD2. CDR3 size: 16 residues. Trimming removed 4 bases from V and 7 bases from J; junction bases left unmatched: 9. From germline, CDR1 is MGHRA and CDR2 YSYEKL. DNA of the CDR3: TGCGCCAGCAGCCTGACGGGACTAGCGGGAGAAAGGGAGCAGTACTTC. Its protein product is CASSLTGLAGEREQYF.

This clonotype has a handful of counts. The gene calls are TRBV18 and TRBJ2-7; the match to TRBD2 covers 7 bases. V shed 3 bases, J shed 3 bases, and the junction held 11 bases outside the gene matches. Germline lookup yields CDR1 KGHSH and CDR2 LQKENI. This CDR3 contains 16 residues. CDR3 in DNA: TGTGCCAGCTCACCCCCCGGGGGAGGGGCCGGCTACGAGCAGTACTTC. Its translation is CASSPPGGGAGYEQYF.

This clonotype rates as medium-sized. The rearrangement links TRBV20-1 to TRBJ2-1, with D possibly TRBD2 on 6 matching bases. This CDR3 has 15 amino acids. Trimming removed 6 bases from V and 1 base from J, with 16 bases in between. Germline values: CDR1 DFQATT, CDR2 SNEGSKA (reference sequence). The CDR3 DNA follows: TGCAGTGCCAGACTAGAGGGACGTTCCTACAATGAGCAGTTCTTC. It specifies CSARLEGRSYNEQFF.

This clonotype was recorded a few times. This sequence joins TRBV20-1 and TRBJ2-7; D tentatively reads TRBD1 or TRBD2 (6 bases each). V was trimmed by 6 bases and J by 3 bases, leaving 21 bases between them. CDR3 length: 15 residues. The germline V gene encodes CDR1 DFQATT and CDR2 SNEGSKA (reference sequence). The CDR3 region is CSADRVGGVNYEQYF. The CDR3 bases are TGCAGTGCGGACCGGGTCGGGGGCGTTAACTACGAGCAGTACTTC.

This clonotype was counted between two and nine times. The J gene is TRBJ2-1, the V gene TRBV6-6; 13 bases fit TRBD2. This CDR3 is 19 amino acids long. Per the germline V gene, CDR1 is MNHNY and CDR2 is SVGAGI (reference sequence). Unmatched junction bases numbered 14, after V lost 6 bases and J lost 3 bases. CDR3 sequence reads: CASRLGLAGDRVRYNEQFF. The CDR3 region has the DNA TGTGCCAGCAGACTTGGACTAGCGGGGGACCGAGTTCGCTACAATGAGCAGTTCTTC.

The rearrangement joins TRBV12-3 or TRBV12-4 to TRBJ2-3; D possibly corresponds to TRBD1 (6 bases). The V end was cut by 6 bases, the J end by 2 bases, with 12 bases between. The length of the CDR3 is 14 residues. DNA of the CDR3: TGTGCCAGCAGCCCGACAGGCCCCACAGATACGCAGTATTTT. This codes for CASSPTGPTDTQYF.